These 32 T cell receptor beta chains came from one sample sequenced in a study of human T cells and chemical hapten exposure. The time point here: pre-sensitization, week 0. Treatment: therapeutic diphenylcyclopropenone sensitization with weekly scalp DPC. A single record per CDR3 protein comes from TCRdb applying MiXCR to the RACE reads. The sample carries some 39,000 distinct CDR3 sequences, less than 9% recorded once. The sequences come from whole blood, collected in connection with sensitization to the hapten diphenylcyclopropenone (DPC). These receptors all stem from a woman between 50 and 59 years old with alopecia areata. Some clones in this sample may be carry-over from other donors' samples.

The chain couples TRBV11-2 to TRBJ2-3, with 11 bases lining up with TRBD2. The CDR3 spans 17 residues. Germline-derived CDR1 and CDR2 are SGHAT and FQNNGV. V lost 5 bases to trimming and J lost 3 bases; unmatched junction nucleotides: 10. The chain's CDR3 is CASSGGSTSGSTDTQYF. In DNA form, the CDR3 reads TGTGCCAGCAGCGGGGGTAGTACTAGCGGGAGTACAGATACGCAGTATTTT.

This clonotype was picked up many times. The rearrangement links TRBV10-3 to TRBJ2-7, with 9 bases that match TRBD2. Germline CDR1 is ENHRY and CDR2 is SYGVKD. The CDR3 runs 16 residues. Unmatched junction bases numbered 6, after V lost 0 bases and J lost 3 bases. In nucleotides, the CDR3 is TGTGCCATCAGTGAGTCGTCGACTAGCGGACTCTACGAGCAGTACTTC. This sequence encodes CAISESSTSGLYEQYF.

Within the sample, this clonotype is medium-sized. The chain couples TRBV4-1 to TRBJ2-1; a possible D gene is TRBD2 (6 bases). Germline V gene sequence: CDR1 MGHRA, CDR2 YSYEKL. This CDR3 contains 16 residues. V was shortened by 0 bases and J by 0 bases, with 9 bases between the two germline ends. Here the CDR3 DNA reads TGCGCCAGCAGCCAAGATGAGGGAGGCTCCTACAATGAGCAGTTCTTC. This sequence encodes CASSQDEGGSYNEQFF.

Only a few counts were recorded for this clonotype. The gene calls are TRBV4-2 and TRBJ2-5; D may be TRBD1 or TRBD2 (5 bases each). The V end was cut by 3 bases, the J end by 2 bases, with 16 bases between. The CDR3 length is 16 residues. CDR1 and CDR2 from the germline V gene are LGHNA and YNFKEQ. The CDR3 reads CASSHSTGAVQETQYF. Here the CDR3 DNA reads TGTGCCAGCAGCCACAGCACCGGGGCCGTTCAAGAGACCCAGTACTTC.

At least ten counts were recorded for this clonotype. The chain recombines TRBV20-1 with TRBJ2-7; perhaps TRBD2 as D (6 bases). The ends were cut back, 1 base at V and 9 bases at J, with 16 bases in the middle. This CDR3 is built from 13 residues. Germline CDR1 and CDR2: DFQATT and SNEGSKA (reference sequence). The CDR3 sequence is CSARVAGQARQYF. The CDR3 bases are TGCAGTGCTAGAGTGGCGGGGCAAGCGCGGCAGTACTTC.

Here the CDR3 reads CASSADRTNTEAFF. CDR3 sequence (DNA): TGTGCCAGCAGTGCAGACAGAACCAACACTGAAGCTTTCTTT. V usage is TRBV2 and J usage is TRBJ1-1, with D possibly matching TRBD1 (5 bases). This CDR3 has 14 amino acids. CDR1 and CDR2 from the germline V gene are SNHLY and FYNNEI. V was trimmed by 4 bases and J by 2 bases, leaving 11 bases between them. The full variable domain, its missing parts supplied by reference TRBV2 and TRBJ1-1, is EPEVTQTPSHQVTQMGQEVILRCVPISNHLYFYWYRQILGQKVEFLVSFYNNEISEKSEIFDDQFSVERPDGSNFTLKIRSTKLEDSAMYFCASSADRTNTEAFFGQGTRLTVV.

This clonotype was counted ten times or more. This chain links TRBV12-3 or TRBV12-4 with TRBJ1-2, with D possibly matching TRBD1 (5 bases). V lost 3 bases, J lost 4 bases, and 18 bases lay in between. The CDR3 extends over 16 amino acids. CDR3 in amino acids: CASSFPHALGGYGYTF. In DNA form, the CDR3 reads TGTGCCAGCAGTTTCCCACACGCTCTCGGGGGCTATGGCTACACCTTC.

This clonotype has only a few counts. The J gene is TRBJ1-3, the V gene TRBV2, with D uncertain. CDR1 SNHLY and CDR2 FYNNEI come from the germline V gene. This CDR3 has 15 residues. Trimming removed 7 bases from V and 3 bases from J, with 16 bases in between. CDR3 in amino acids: CASNGASAGGNTIYF. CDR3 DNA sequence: TGTGCCAGCAATGGCGCGAGTGCTGGTGGAAACACCATATATTTT. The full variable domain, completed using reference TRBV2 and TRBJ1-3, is EPEVTQTPSHQVTQMGQEVILRCVPISNHLYFYWYRQILGQKVEFLVSFYNNEISEKSEIFDDQFSVERPDGSNFTLKIRSTKLEDSAMYFCASNGASAGGNTIYFGEGSWLTVV.

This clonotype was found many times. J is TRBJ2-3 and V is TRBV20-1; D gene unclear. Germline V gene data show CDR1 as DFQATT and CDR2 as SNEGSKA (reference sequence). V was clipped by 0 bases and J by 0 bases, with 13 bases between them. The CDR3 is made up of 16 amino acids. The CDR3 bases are TGCAGTGCTAGAGATTCTTTCTTGGGTAGCACAGATACGCAGTATTTT. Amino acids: CSARDSFLGSTDTQYF.

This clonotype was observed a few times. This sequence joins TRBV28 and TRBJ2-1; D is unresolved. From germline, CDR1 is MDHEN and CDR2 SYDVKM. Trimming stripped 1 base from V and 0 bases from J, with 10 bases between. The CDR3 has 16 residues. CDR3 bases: TGTGCCAGCAGTTTATCCCAGCCCCGCTCCTACAATGAGCAGTTCTTC. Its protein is CASSLSQPRSYNEQFF. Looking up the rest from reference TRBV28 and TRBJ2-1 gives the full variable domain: DVKVTQSSRYLVKRTGEKVFLECVQDMDHENMFWYRQDPGLGLRLIYFSYDVKMKEKGDIPEGYSVSREKKERFSLILESASTNQTSMYLCASSLSQPRSYNEQFFGPGTRLTVL.

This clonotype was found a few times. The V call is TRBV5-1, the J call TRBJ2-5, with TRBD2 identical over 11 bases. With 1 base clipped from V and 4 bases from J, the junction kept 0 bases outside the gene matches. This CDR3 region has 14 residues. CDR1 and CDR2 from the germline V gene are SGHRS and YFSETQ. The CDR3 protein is CASSLTSGRETQYF. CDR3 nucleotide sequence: TGCGCCAGCAGCTTGACTAGCGGGAGAGAGACCCAGTACTTC.

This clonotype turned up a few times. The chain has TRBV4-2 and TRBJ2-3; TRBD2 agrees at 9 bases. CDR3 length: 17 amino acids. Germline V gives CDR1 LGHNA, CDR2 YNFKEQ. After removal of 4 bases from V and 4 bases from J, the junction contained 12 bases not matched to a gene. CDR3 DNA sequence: TGTGCCAGCAGCCCTAAAATTCGGGGCGGGAGGGCAGATACGCAGTATTTT. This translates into CASSPKIRGGRADTQYF.

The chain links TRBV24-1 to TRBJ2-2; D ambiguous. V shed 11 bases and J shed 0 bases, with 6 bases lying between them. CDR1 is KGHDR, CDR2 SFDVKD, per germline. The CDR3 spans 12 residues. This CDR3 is CASGTNTGELFF. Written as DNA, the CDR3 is TGTGCCAGCGGCACGAACACCGGGGAGCTGTTTTTT.

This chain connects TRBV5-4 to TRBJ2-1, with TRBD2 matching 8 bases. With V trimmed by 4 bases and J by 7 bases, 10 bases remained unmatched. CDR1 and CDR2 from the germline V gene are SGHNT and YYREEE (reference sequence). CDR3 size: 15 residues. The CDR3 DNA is TGTGCCAGCAGCCCGGGGGGGACTGGGAAAAATGAGCAGTTCTTC. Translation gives CASSPGGTGKNEQFF.

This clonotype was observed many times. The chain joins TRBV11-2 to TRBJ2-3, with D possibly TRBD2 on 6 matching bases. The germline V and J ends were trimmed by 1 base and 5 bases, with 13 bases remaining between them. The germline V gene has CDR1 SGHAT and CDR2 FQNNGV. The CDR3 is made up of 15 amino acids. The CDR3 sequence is CASSLGGPGRDTQYF. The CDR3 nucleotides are TGTGCCAGCAGCTTAGGAGGGCCCGGGAGAGATACGCAGTATTTT. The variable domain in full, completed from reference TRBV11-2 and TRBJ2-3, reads EAGVAQSPRYKIIEKRQSVAFWCNPISGHATLYWYQQILGQGPKLLIQFQNNGVVDDSQLPKDRFSAERLKGVDSTLKIQPAKLEDSAVYLCASSLGGPGRDTQYFGPGTRLTVL.

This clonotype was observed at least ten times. The CDR3, as DNA: TGTGCCAGCAGTCTACCGGGGGTCGGGGCTGGCACCGGGGAGCTGTTTTTT. This gives the protein CASSLPGVGAGTGELFF. The chain uses TRBV6-2 or TRBV6-3 and TRBJ2-2; possibly TRBD2 for D (6 bases). The CDR3 length is 17 residues. V was trimmed by 5 bases and J by 4 bases, leaving 20 bases between them. Germline V gives CDR1 MNHEY, CDR2 SVGEGT.

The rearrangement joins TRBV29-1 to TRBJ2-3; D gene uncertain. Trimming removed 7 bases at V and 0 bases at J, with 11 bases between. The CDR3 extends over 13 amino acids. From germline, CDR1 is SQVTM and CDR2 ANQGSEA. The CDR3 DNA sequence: TGCAGCGGAGGCGGCAGCAGCACAGATACGCAGTATTTT. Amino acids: CSGGGSSTDTQYF.

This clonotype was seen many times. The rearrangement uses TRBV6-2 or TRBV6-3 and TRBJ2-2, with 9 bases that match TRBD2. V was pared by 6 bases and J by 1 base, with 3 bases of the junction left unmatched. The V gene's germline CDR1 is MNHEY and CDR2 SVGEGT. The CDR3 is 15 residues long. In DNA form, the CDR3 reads TGTGCCAGCAGGCAGACTAGCGGGAACACCGGGGAGCTGTTTTTT. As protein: CASRQTSGNTGELFF.

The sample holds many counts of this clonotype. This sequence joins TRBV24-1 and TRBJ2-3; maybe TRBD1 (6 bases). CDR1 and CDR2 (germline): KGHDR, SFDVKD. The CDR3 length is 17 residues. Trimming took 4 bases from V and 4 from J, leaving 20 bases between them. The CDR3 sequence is CATSDREQGMVPDTQYF. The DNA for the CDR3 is TGTGCCACCAGTGACCGTGAACAGGGAATGGTGCCAGATACGCAGTATTTT.

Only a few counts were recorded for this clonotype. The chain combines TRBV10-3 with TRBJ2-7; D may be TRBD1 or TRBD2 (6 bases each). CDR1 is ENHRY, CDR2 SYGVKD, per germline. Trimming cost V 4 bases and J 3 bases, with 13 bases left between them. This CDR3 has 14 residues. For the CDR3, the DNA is TGTGCCATCAGTGGACAGGAGGGGGGCTACGAGCAGTACTTC. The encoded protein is CAISGQEGGYEQYF.

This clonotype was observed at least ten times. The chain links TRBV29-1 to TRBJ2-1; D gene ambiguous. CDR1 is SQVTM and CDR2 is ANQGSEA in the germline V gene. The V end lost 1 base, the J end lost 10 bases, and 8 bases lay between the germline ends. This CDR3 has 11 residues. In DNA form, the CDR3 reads TGCAGCGTTGAAGGAGCCAGGGAGCAGTTCTTC. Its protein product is CSVEGAREQFF.

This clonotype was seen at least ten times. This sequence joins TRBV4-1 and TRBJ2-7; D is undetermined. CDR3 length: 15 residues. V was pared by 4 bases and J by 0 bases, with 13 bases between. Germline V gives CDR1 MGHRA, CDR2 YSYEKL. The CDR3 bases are TGCGCCAGCAGCCCTCAGGACCGTGCCTCCTACGAGCAGTACTTC. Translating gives CASSPQDRASYEQYF.

The CDR3 is CASSSRGQEQPQHF. DNA of the CDR3: TGTGCCAGCAGCTCCAGGGGGCAGGAACAGCCCCAGCATTTT. This chain uses TRBV5-6 with TRBJ1-5; 8 nucleotides match TRBD1. Trimming took 3 bases from V and 7 from J; bases not matched to a gene: 6. The germline V gene encodes CDR1 SGHDT and CDR2 YYEEEE. This CDR3 has 14 amino acids.

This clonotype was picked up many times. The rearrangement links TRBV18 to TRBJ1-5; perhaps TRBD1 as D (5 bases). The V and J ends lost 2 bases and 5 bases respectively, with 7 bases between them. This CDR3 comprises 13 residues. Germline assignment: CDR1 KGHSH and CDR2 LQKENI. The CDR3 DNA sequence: TGTGCCAGCTCACCAGCCAGGGATCAGCCCCAGCATTTT. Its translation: CASSPARDQPQHF. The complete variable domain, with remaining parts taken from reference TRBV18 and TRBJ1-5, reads NAGVMQNPRHLVRRRGQEARLRCSPMKGHSHVYWYRQLPEEGLKFMVYLQKENIIDESGMPKERFSAEFPKEGPSILRIQQVVRGDSAAYFCASSPARDQPQHFGDGTRLSIL.

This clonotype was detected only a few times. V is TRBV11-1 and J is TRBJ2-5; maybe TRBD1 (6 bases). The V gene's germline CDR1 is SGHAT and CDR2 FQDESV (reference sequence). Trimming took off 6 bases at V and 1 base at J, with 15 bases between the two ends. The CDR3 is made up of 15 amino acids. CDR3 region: CASRSLGQLQETQYF. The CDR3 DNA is TGTGCCAGCAGATCCCTGGGACAACTCCAAGAGACCCAGTACTTC.

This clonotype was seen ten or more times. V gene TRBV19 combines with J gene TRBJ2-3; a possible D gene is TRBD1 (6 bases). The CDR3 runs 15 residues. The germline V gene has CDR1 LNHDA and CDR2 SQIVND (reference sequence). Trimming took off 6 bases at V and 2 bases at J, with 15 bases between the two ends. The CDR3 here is CASSYRTETTDTQYF. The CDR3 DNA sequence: TGTGCCAGTAGCTACCGGACAGAAACCACAGATACGCAGTATTTT.

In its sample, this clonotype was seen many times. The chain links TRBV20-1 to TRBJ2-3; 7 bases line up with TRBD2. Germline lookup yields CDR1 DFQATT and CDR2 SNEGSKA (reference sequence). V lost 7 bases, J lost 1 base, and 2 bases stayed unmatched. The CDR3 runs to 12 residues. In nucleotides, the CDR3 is TGCAGTGGGGCGGGGGGCACAGATACGCAGTATTTT. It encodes CSGAGGTDTQYF.

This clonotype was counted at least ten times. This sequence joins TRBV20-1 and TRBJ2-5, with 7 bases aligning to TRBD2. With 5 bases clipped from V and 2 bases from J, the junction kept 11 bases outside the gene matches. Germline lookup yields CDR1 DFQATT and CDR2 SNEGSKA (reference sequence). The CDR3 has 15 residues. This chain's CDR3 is CSADPGGLLQETQYF. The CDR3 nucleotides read TGCAGTGCTGACCCGGGAGGCCTTCTTCAAGAGACCCAGTACTTC.

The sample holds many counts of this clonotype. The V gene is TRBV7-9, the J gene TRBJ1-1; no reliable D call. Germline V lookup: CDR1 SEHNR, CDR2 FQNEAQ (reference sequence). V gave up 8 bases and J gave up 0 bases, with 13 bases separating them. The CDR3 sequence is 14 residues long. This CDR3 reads CASSASFMNTEAFF. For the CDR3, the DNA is TGTGCCAGCTCGGCGTCTTTCATGAACACTGAAGCTTTCTTT.

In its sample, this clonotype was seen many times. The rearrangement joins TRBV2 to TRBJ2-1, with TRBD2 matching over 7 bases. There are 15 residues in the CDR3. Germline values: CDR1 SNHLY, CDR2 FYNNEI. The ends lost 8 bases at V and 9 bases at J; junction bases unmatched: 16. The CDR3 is CASQGETSFAGEQFF. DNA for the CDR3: TGTGCCAGCCAGGGAGAGACTAGCTTCGCGGGTGAGCAGTTCTTC.

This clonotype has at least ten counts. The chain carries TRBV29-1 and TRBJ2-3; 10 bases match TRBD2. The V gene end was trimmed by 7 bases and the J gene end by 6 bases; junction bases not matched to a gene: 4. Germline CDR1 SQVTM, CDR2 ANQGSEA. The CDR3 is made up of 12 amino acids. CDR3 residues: CSAEAGGDTQYF. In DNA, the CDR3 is TGCAGCGCAGAAGCGGGAGGGGATACGCAGTATTTT.

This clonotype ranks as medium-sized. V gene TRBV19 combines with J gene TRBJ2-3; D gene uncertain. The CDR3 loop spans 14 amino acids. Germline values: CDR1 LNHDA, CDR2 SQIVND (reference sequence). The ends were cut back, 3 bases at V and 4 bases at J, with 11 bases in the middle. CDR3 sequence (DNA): TGTGCCAGTAGTATTGGCCAAACCGCAGATACGCAGTATTTT. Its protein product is CASSIGQTADTQYF.